Each of the 23 T cell receptor beta chains below was sequenced from the same sample in a study of T-cell reconstitution after alpha-beta-depleted transplantation in children (dated by TCRdb to 2016 to 2017). The treatment or condition tag for this specimen amounts to: allogeneic hematopoietic cell transplantation with graft depleted of TCRalphabeta T cells and CD19 B cells. Libraries were prepared through PCR. Sequencer: Illumina HiSeq 2500. To normalize quantification of the TCRbeta repertoire, the TCR libraries were built with molecular barcoding that relied on unique molecular identifiers. Using fastp at Q25 and MiXCR, TCRdb reprocessed the public reads and kept productive beta chains. Duplicate CDR3 protein sequences are folded into a single record with the most common DNA and genes. The table for this sample lists 70,000 to 95,000 distinct CDR3 sequences; around 16% of them were counted only once. 15% to 20% of the sample goes to the ten largest clones.

The sample in question was PBMCs, mostly from graft donor cells, obtained 180 days after TCRalphabeta/CD19-depleted stem cell transplant. The source is a male patient between 2 and 9 years old who had a stem cell transplant for acute lymphoblastic leukemia, so the T cells may come from the graft donor.

This clonotype was detected only a few times. The chain has TRBV7-9 and TRBJ2-5, with 8 nucleotides matching TRBD1. The CDR3 runs 16 residues. Germline V gives CDR1 SEHNR, CDR2 FQNEAQ (reference sequence). V lost 2 bases to trimming and J lost 4 bases; unmatched junction nucleotides: 9. CDR3 in DNA: TGTGCCAGCAGCTTACGGTGGCAGGGGGCAGGAGAGACCCAGTACTTC. The encoded protein is CASSLRWQGAGETQYF.

The chain combines TRBV5-1 with TRBJ2-7; 9 nucleotides match TRBD1. The CDR3 sequence is 15 residues long. V trimming: 4 bases; J trimming: 5 bases; junction bases outside the gene matches: 10. CDR1 and CDR2 from the germline V gene are SGHRS and YFSETQ. The CDR3 bases are TGCGCCAGCAGCGACCCGGACAGGGGTGGGCACGAGCAGTACTTC. This gives the protein CASSDPDRGGHEQYF.

The gene calls are TRBV2 and TRBJ2-2; no clear D. Germline V CDR1 and CDR2: SNHLY, FYNNEI. V dropped 6 bases and J dropped 1 base, with 6 bases sitting between them. The CDR3 sequence is 13 residues long. CDR3 sequence: CASRWQNTGELFF. For the CDR3, the DNA is TGTGCCAGCAGATGGCAGAACACCGGGGAGCTGTTTTTT.

The chain couples TRBV20-1 to TRBJ1-4, with 7 positions matching TRBD1. The V gene end was trimmed by 2 bases and the J gene end by 1 base; junction bases not matched to a gene: 1. CDR1 is DFQATT, CDR2 SNEGSKA, per germline (reference sequence). This CDR3 spans 14 amino acids. CDR3 nucleotides: TGCAGTGCTAGAACAGGGGAAACTAATGAAAAACTGTTTTTT. Protein sequence: CSARTGETNEKLFF.

The chain recombines TRBV2 with TRBJ2-7; no clear D. CDR3 size: 15 residues. Germline assignment: CDR1 SNHLY and CDR2 FYNNEI. The germline V and J ends were trimmed by 0 bases and 0 bases, with 9 bases remaining between them. Here the CDR3 DNA reads TGTGCCAGCAGTGAAGCTTGGCGGAGCTCCTACGAGCAGTACTTC. This translates into CASSEAWRSSYEQYF.

This clonotype was observed a handful of times. The chain links TRBV11-2 to TRBJ2-3, with D possibly being TRBD2 (5 bases). The CDR3 runs 18 residues. The ends were cut back, 1 base at V and 0 bases at J, with 17 bases in the middle. The germline V gene has CDR1 SGHAT and CDR2 FQNNGV. The CDR3 is CASSLVVGGQTSTDTQYF. In DNA form, the CDR3 reads TGTGCCAGCAGCTTAGTGGTTGGCGGGCAAACTAGCACAGATACGCAGTATTTT. The full variable domain, its missing parts supplied by reference TRBV11-2 and TRBJ2-3, is EAGVAQSPRYKIIEKRQSVAFWCNPISGHATLYWYQQILGQGPKLLIQFQNNGVVDDSQLPKDRFSAERLKGVDSTLKIQPAKLEDSAVYLCASSLVVGGQTSTDTQYFGPGTRLTVL.

The CDR3 nucleotides are TGTGCCAGCAGTTCGCCTAGCGGGGTTAACTACGAGCAGTACTTC. This translates into CASSSPSGVNYEQYF. This sequence joins TRBV28 and TRBJ2-7; 9 bases match TRBD2. Per the germline V gene, CDR1 is MDHEN and CDR2 is SYDVKM. After removal of 4 bases from V and 3 bases from J, the junction contained 7 bases not matched to a gene. The CDR3 runs to 15 residues.

J is TRBJ2-7 and V is TRBV30; 8 nucleotides align to TRBD2. Per the germline V gene, CDR1 is GTSNPN and CDR2 is SVGIG (reference sequence). The CDR3 length is 13 residues. With 3 bases clipped from V and 4 bases from J, the junction kept 5 bases outside the gene matches. The DNA for the CDR3 is TGTGCCTGGAGCGTCGGGGGGGCGTACGAGCAGTACTTC. This gives the protein CAWSVGGAYEQYF.

V usage is TRBV7-9 and J usage is TRBJ1-6, with 10 bases lining up with TRBD1. The CDR3 covers 15 residues. V lost 1 base, J lost 10 bases, and 4 bases stayed unmatched. Per the germline V gene, CDR1 is SEHNR and CDR2 is FQNEAQ (reference sequence). CDR3 coding DNA: TGTGCCAGCAGCTTAGGTGGGACAGGGGTGTCACCCCTCCACTTT. Its translation: CASSLGGTGVSPLHF.

The CDR3 coding sequence is TGTGCCAGCAGGGGGGACGGCTCTAATGAAAAACTGTTTTTT. It translates to CASRGDGSNEKLFF. The chain is built from TRBV12-3 or TRBV12-4 and TRBJ1-4, with D possibly being TRBD1 (5 bases). V lost 6 bases to trimming and J lost 3 bases, with 11 bases between them. The CDR3 covers 14 residues.

The sample holds many counts of this clonotype. This chain joins TRBV7-9 and TRBJ1-1; maybe TRBD1 (5 bases). V lost 10 bases to trimming and J lost 0 bases, with 15 bases between them. CDR3 size: 14 residues. Germline values: CDR1 SEHNR, CDR2 FQNEAQ (reference sequence). CDR3 nucleotide sequence: TGTGCCACCCAGAGGGGAGAATTGAACACTGAAGCTTTCTTT. Protein: CATQRGELNTEAFF.

The chain couples TRBV10-3 to TRBJ1-5; D might be TRBD1 (5 bases). Deletions cut 8 bases from V and 0 bases from J, with 11 bases between. Germline values: CDR1 ENHRY, CDR2 SYGVKD. CDR3 length: 14 residues. This chain's CDR3 is CAISEGFSNQPQHF. As DNA, the CDR3 is TGTGCCATCTCTGAGGGGTTTAGCAATCAGCCCCAGCATTTT.

The J gene is TRBJ1-5, the V gene TRBV24-1; D gene unclear. V dropped 1 base and J dropped 8 bases, with 14 bases sitting between them. Germline CDR1 KGHDR, CDR2 SFDVKD. The CDR3 totals 15 residues. Written as DNA, the CDR3 is TGTGCCACCAGTGATTTCCTTACGGTTCTGGAGCCCCAGCATTTT. Protein sequence: CATSDFLTVLEPQHF.

The chain is built from TRBV5-1 and TRBJ2-3, with D maybe TRBD2 (5 bases). CDR1 is SGHRS, CDR2 YFSETQ, per germline. CDR3 length: 12 amino acids. The V and J ends lost 5 bases and 4 bases respectively, with 8 bases between them. The CDR3 sequence: CASRLVSDTQYF. The CDR3 DNA sequence: TGCGCCAGCAGACTAGTATCAGATACGCAGTATTTT.

This clonotype was picked up a small number of times. The chain is built from TRBV12-3 or TRBV12-4 and TRBJ1-6; D is possibly TRBD1 (6 bases). This CDR3 comprises 13 residues. The ends were cut back, 5 bases at V and 9 bases at J, with 11 bases in the middle. The CDR3 loop reads CASSPEGGSPLHF. The CDR3 DNA sequence: TGTGCCAGCAGTCCGGAAGGGGGTTCACCCCTCCACTTT.

There are a few counts of this clonotype. The CDR3 sequence is CASSQTRRDTQYF. CDR3 in DNA: TGTGCCAGCAGCCAGACACGGAGGGATACGCAGTATTTT. The V call is TRBV3-1, the J call TRBJ2-3; the D gene is possibly TRBD2 (5 bases). CDR1 is LGHDT, CDR2 YNNKEL, per germline (reference sequence). Trimming left V 3 bases short and J 6 bases short, with 10 bases between. The CDR3 has 13 residues.

This clonotype appeared a few times. The gene calls are TRBV12-3 or TRBV12-4 and TRBJ1-2; no clear D. The germline V and J ends were trimmed by 5 bases and 0 bases, with 16 bases remaining between them. The CDR3 loop spans 16 amino acids. The CDR3 sequence is CASSPPRMSSNYGYTF. CDR3 in DNA: TGTGCCAGCAGTCCTCCCCGGATGAGCTCTAACTATGGCTACACCTTC.

This clonotype was observed a few times. V is TRBV5-1 and J is TRBJ1-1; TRBD1 agrees at 8 bases. CDR3 length: 15 residues. Unmatched junction bases numbered 5, after V lost 4 bases and J lost 0 bases. Germline CDR1 SGHRS, CDR2 YFSETQ. The CDR3, as DNA: TGCGCCAGCAGCAGAGACAGGGGTATGAACACTGAAGCTTTCTTT. It is translated as CASSRDRGMNTEAFF.

To note about this clonotype: Mismatch with germline at one junction end may stem from a read error. The chain is built from TRBV6-5 and TRBJ1-5, with D possibly TRBD1 on 6 matching bases. Germline V gene lookup returns CDR1 MNHEY and CDR2 SVGAGI. The CDR3 has 14 residues. CDR3 sequence reads: CANSSLGGNQPQHF. For the CDR3, the DNA is TGTGCCAACAGTTCCCTAGGGGGAAATCAGCCCCAGCATTTT.

The chain combines TRBV7-7 with TRBJ2-2, with 9 nucleotides matching TRBD2. Germline V lookup: CDR1 SSHAT, CDR2 FNYEAQ (reference sequence). The CDR3 is 13 residues long. Trimming at V came to 10 bases and at J to 6 bases, leaving 6 bases not matched to a gene. CDR3 in amino acids: CATRERGAGELFF. For the CDR3, the DNA is TGTGCCACTCGTGAGCGGGGGGCCGGGGAGCTGTTTTTT.

This clonotype was found a few times. V is TRBV28 and J is TRBJ2-3; TRBD1 matches at 9 bases. The V segment lost 3 bases and the J segment 3 bases; nucleotides outside the gene matches: 7. The germline CDR1 and CDR2 sequences are MDHEN and SYDVKM. The CDR3 length is 16 residues. The CDR3 DNA reads as TGTGCCAGCAGTTTGGTACAGGGGGCGGGTACAGATACGCAGTATTTT. It yields the protein CASSLVQGAGTDTQYF.

This clonotype was counted ten times or more. V and J are TRBV7-9 and TRBJ2-5; 9 positions match TRBD2. Germline CDR1 and CDR2: SEHNR and FQNEAQ (reference sequence). The CDR3 covers 18 residues. Losses at the gene ends were 5 bases for V and 5 bases for J; bases not matched to a gene: 18. Written as DNA, the CDR3 is TGTGCCAGCAGCACAACCTCGTATCCGGGACTAGCTGCCGAGACCCAGTACTTC. This codes for CASSTTSYPGLAAETQYF. Variable domain in full (rest from reference TRBV7-9 and TRBJ2-5): DTGVSQNPRHKITKRGQNVTFRCDPISEHNRLYWYRQTLGQGPEFLTYFQNEAQLEKSRLLSDRFSAERPKGSFSTLEIQRTEQGDSAMYLCASSTTSYPGLAAETQYFGPGTRLLVL.

This chain uses TRBV5-1 with TRBJ2-3, with 8 bases fitting TRBD2. The V and J ends lost 0 bases and 1 base, in that order; junction bases with no gene match: 7. This CDR3 has 17 residues. Germline assignment: CDR1 SGHRS and CDR2 YFSETQ. As DNA, the CDR3 is TGCGCCAGCAGCTTGGTCCCGACTAGCGACGGCACAGATACGCAGTATTTT. Its translation is CASSLVPTSDGTDTQYF.